One sample yielded the 19 T cell receptor beta chains listed below, sequenced in a study of cytomegalovirus exposure and HLA in healthy donors. Primers for the PCR totalled 60 Vbeta and 13 Jbeta. Sequencing was performed with immunoSEQ multiplex PCR; in TCRdb, only in-frame clones are kept and a portion is missing. This table holds 200,000 or so clones, about three quarters found once. Sequenced input: PBMCs. These receptors came from a woman aged 30 to 39 in good health and CMV-seropositive.

V is TRBV5-1 and J is TRBJ2-7, with D possibly matching TRBD2 (6 bases). Trimming shortened V by 0 bases and J by 3 bases, and 10 bases separated the two germline ends. The CDR3 loop spans 14 amino acids. Germline CDR1 reads SGHRS; CDR2 reads YFSETQ. The CDR3 here is CASSLGGGVYEQYF. In DNA form, the CDR3 reads TGCGCCAGCAGCTTGGGAGGCGGGGTCTACGAGCAGTACTTC.

The chain carries TRBV20-1 and TRBJ1-2; no clear D. Germline-derived CDR1 and CDR2 are DFQATT and SNEGSKA (reference sequence). V was shortened by 4 bases and J by 6 bases, with 3 bases between the two germline ends. CDR3 length: 9 amino acids. DNA for the CDR3: TGCAGTGCTATAAATGGCTACACCTTC. It specifies CSAINGYTF.

This chain connects TRBV30 to TRBJ2-5; D perhaps matches TRBD1 (5 bases). Germline CDR1 reads GTSNPN; CDR2 reads SVGIG (reference sequence). This CDR3 region has 15 residues. Trimming took off 0 bases at V and 2 bases at J, with 13 bases between the two ends. DNA of the CDR3: TGTGCCTGGAGTGTCCCGACAGCCTCGCAAGAGACCCAGTACTTC. Its translation: CAWSVPTASQETQYF.

This clone turned up a few times. The chain uses TRBV10-3 and TRBJ1-5, with D tentatively TRBD1 (6 bases). CDR3 length: 13 residues. V lost 10 bases, J lost 4 bases, and 14 bases lay in between. Germline V lookup: CDR1 ENHRY, CDR2 SYGVKD. CDR3 protein: CANSDSINQPQHF. The CDR3 nucleotides read TGTGCCAACTCGGACAGCATTAATCAGCCCCAGCATTTT.

This clone was seen more than once but under ten times. V gene TRBV25-1 combines with J gene TRBJ1-2, with unresolved D. The germline V gene encodes CDR1 MGHDK and CDR2 SYGVNS. Trimming removed 4 bases from V and 7 bases from J, with 16 bases in between. The CDR3 consists of 14 residues. The CDR3, as DNA: TGTGCCAGCAGTGCCCCCCCTTTGGTCGGTGGCTACACCTTC. Amino acids: CASSAPPLVGGYTF.

This clone was seen more than once but under ten times. CDR3 protein: CASIGLPSTYEQYF. CDR3 sequence (DNA): TGTGCCAGCATAGGACTCCCTAGCACCTACGAGCAGTACTTC. V is TRBV6-1 and J is TRBJ2-7; weak D call: TRBD2 (5 bases). Germline CDR1 MNHNS, CDR2 SASEGT. The CDR3 has 14 amino acids. Trimming shortened V by 7 bases and J by 2 bases, and 15 bases separated the two germline ends.

This chain connects TRBV28 to TRBJ1-1; D remains ambiguous. The V end was cut by 2 bases, the J end by 3 bases, with 4 bases between. CDR3 length: 12 amino acids. Germline V gene sequence: CDR1 MDHEN, CDR2 SYDVKM. The CDR3 coding sequence is TGTGCCAGCAGTTTACCGGACACTGAAGCTTTCTTT. Protein sequence: CASSLPDTEAFF.

DNA of the CDR3: TGTGCCAGCAGTTTAGCGGGACAGGGCTACGAGCAGTACTTC. It translates to CASSLAGQGYEQYF. This chain uses TRBV6-6 with TRBJ2-7; perhaps TRBD1 as D (9 bases). The CDR3 is made up of 14 amino acids. Trimming took 4 bases from V and 3 from J, leaving 13 bases between them. Germline CDR1 is MNHNY and CDR2 is SVGAGI (reference sequence).

This clone has only a few counts. The chain couples TRBV4-3 to TRBJ1-4; TRBD1 agrees at 8 bases. The length of the CDR3 is 16 residues. V lost 6 bases to trimming and J lost 0 bases; unmatched junction nucleotides: 6. CDR1 is LGHNA, CDR2 YSLEER, per germline. Written as DNA, the CDR3 is TGCGCCAGCAGAGGGACAGGTCTTTCAACTAATGAAAAACTGTTTTTT. This translates into CASRGTGLSTNEKLFF.

The J gene is TRBJ2-5, the V gene TRBV4-1, with 13 bases matching TRBD2. CDR3 length equals 17 residues. The germline V gene has CDR1 MGHRA and CDR2 YSYEKL. V lost 3 bases to trimming and J lost 2 bases; unmatched junction nucleotides: 6. The CDR3 DNA reads TGCGCCAGCAGCCATCTTGGACTAGCGGGGGTACAAGAGACCCAGTACTTC. It yields the protein CASSHLGLAGVQETQYF.

This chain links TRBV7-2 with TRBJ1-2, with 7 bases matching TRBD1. Germline-derived CDR1 and CDR2 are SGHTA and FQGNSA. V gave up 5 bases and J gave up 6 bases; unmatched junction bases: 12. The CDR3 runs to 15 residues. The CDR3 loop reads CASSEKTGMRDGYTF. CDR3 nucleotide sequence: TGTGCCAGCAGCGAAAAGACAGGGATGAGGGATGGCTACACCTTC.

The chain combines TRBV2 with TRBJ1-1; no definite D call. This CDR3 has 13 residues. Germline CDR1 SNHLY, CDR2 FYNNEI. Trimming shortened V by 6 bases and J by 1 base, and 9 bases separated the two germline ends. CDR3 bases: TGTGCCAGCAGGAAGGAGGGGAACACTGAAGCTTTCTTT. Its translation is CASRKEGNTEAFF.

This chain uses TRBV5-6 with TRBJ1-5, with D possibly matching TRBD1 (5 bases). This CDR3 contains 17 residues. Trimming took 0 bases from V and 4 from J, leaving 17 bases between them. Germline-derived CDR1 and CDR2 are SGHDT and YYEEEE. CDR3 in DNA: TGTGCCAGCAGCTTGGGAATGGTGCCGACAGTAAATCAGCCCCAGCATTTT. It is translated as CASSLGMVPTVNQPQHF. The variable domain in full, completed from reference TRBV5-6 and TRBJ1-5, reads DAGVTQSPTHLIKTRGQQVTLRCSPKSGHDTVSWYQQALGQGPQFIFQYYEEEERQRGNFPDRFSGHQFPNYSSELNVNALLLGDSALYLCASSLGMVPTVNQPQHFGDGTRLSIL.

This chain uses TRBV6-1 with TRBJ2-7; TRBD2 is a possible D gene (6 bases). CDR1 is MNHNS, CDR2 SASEGT, per germline. V shed 8 bases and J shed 2 bases, with 10 bases lying between them. The CDR3 contains 12 residues. The CDR3 loop is CASLRGAYEQYF. The CDR3 DNA follows: TGTGCCAGCCTGCGCGGGGCCTACGAGCAGTACTTC.

The rearrangement links TRBV7-2 to TRBJ2-7, with 7 bases that match TRBD2. J lost 5 bases, V lost 1 base, and 14 bases had no gene match. This CDR3 region has 17 residues. CDR1 is SGHTA, CDR2 FQGNSA, per germline. Here the CDR3 reads CASSLDREGLREDEQYF. DNA for the CDR3: TGTGCCAGCAGCTTAGATAGGGAGGGGTTGAGAGAAGACGAGCAGTACTTC.

The chain uses TRBV2 and TRBJ2-7; 7 bases align to TRBD2. The length of the CDR3 is 15 residues. V lost 6 bases, J lost 0 bases, and 8 bases stayed unmatched. CDR1 and CDR2 from the germline V gene are SNHLY and FYNNEI. CDR3: CASSIQAGDSYEQYF. The CDR3 DNA is TGTGCCAGCAGCATACAGGCGGGGGACTCCTACGAGCAGTACTTC.

The rearrangement joins TRBV19 to TRBJ2-1, with 10 positions matching TRBD2. The CDR3 length is 15 residues. CDR1 LNHDA and CDR2 SQIVND come from the germline V gene (reference sequence). With V trimmed by 7 bases and J by 2 bases, 5 bases remained unmatched. CDR3 DNA: TGTGCCAGTAAGGCTAGCGGGAGCCCCTACAATGAGCAGTTCTTC. This gives the protein CASKASGSPYNEQFF.

This clone was seen a single time. The chain combines TRBV6-6 with TRBJ2-7; D gene ambiguous. Germline V gene sequence: CDR1 MNHNY, CDR2 SVGAGI (reference sequence). Trimming cost V 4 bases and J 2 bases, with 12 bases left between them. This CDR3 comprises 14 residues. CDR3 amino acids: CASSSLADTYEQYF. The CDR3 DNA is TGTGCCAGCAGTTCCTTAGCCGATACCTACGAGCAGTACTTC.

The V and J genes are TRBV6-1 and TRBJ2-1; 8 bases align to TRBD1. Germline loops: CDR1 MNHNS, CDR2 SASEGT. After removal of 4 bases from V and 4 bases from J, the junction contained 3 bases not matched to a gene. CDR3 length equals 14 residues. This chain's CDR3 is CASSGTGRYNEQFF. DNA for the CDR3: TGTGCCAGCAGTGGGACAGGGAGATACAATGAGCAGTTCTTC.